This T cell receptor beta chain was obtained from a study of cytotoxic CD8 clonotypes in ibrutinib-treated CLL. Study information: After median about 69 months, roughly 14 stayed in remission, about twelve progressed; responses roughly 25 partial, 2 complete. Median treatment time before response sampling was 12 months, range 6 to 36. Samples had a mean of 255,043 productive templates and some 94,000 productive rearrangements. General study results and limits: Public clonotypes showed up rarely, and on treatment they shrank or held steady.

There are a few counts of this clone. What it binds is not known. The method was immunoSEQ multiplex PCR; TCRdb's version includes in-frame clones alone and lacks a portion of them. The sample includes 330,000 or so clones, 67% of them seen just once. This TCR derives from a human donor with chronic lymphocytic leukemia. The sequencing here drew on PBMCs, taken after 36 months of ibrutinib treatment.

The CDR3 DNA reads as TGCGCCAGCAGCCAGACCTGGGACCGAACCTACGAGCAGTACTTC. It is translated as CASSQTWDRTYEQYF. The J gene is TRBJ2-7, the V gene TRBV4-1; the D gene could be TRBD1 or TRBD2 (5 bases each). The CDR3 runs to 15 residues. Germline assignment: CDR1 MGHRA and CDR2 YSYEKL. The V gene lost 3 bases and the J gene lost 2 bases, with 14 bases spanning the gap.